This T cell receptor (beta chain) was sequenced in a study of T cell responses to AZD1222 COVID-19 vaccine. The study's findings and limits: A rise in Spike-specific TCR breadth and depth followed two AZD1222 doses.

The data were produced by immunoSEQ multiplex PCR, yet TCRdb's version contains in-frame clones alone and is incomplete. The data contain about 96,000 clones, 90% of them singletons. This CDR3 spans 17 amino acids. Germline trimming cut 5 bases from V and 4 bases from J; bases unmatched to any gene: 14. Germline values: CDR1 SGHVS, CDR2 FNYEAQ. This clone was recorded once. The antigen is undetermined. This TCR was recovered from an adult in good health. Sequenced here: peripheral blood, sampled on day 0 of AZD1222 vaccination. The chain is built from TRBV7-6 and TRBJ2-1, with TRBD2 matching over 7 bases. Here the CDR3 DNA reads TGTGCCAGCAGCGGGGGGGACGGGAGGCCCCCTTACAATGAGCAGTTCTTC. Amino acids: CASSGGDGRPPYNEQFF.